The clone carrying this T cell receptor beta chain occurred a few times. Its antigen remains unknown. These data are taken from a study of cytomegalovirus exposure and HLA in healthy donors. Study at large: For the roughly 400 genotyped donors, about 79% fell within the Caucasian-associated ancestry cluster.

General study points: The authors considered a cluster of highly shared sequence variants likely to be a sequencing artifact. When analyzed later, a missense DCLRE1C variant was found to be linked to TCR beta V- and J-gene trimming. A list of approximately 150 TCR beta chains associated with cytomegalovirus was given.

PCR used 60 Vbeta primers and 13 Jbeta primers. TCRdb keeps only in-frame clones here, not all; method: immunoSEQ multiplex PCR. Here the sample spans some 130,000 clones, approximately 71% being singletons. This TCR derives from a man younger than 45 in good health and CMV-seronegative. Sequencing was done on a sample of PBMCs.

Here the CDR3 reads CASSFEGQGTTQYF. The CDR3 DNA sequence: TGCGCCAGCAGCTTCGAGGGACAGGGGACGACCCAGTACTTC. The V gene is TRBV5-1, the J gene TRBJ2-5, with 10 bases identical to TRBD1. Trimming removed 2 bases from V and 7 bases from J; junction bases left unmatched: 5. The CDR3 has 14 amino acids. Germline assignment: CDR1 SGHRS and CDR2 YFSETQ.